This record covers a single T cell receptor (beta chain). The repertoire was sequenced with immunoSEQ multiplex PCR; TCRdb's copy has only in-frame clones and lacks some. The table has 90,000 or so clones, approximately 88% seen once; the top ten hold more than 5%. The sample originates from a study of blood T cell repertoires in COVID-19. This clonotype originated in a man aged 60 to 69 with COVID-19, enrolled during active disease. The sequencing sample was made of peripheral blood.

The CDR3 nucleotides read TGTGCCAGCAACCCTACAGGCCTCAATGAAAAACTGTTTTTT. Protein: CASNPTGLNEKLFF. This sequence joins TRBV2 and TRBJ1-4; a weak D match, TRBD1 (5 bases). The CDR3 extends over 14 amino acids. V was pared by 7 bases and J by 5 bases, with 14 bases between. Germline loops: CDR1 SNHLY, CDR2 FYNNEI.